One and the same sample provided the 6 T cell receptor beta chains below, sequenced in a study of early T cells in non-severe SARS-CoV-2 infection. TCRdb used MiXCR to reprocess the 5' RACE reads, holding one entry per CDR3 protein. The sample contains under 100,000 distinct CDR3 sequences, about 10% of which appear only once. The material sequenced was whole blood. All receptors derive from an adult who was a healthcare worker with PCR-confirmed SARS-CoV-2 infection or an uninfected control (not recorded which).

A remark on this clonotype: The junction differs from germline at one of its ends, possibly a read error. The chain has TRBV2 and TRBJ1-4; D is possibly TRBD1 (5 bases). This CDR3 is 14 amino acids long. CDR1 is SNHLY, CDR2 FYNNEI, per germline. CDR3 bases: TGTGCCAGCAGCGCCGACAGTCCCAAGGCCCGGGGTCGTTTT. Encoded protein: CASSADSPKARGRF.

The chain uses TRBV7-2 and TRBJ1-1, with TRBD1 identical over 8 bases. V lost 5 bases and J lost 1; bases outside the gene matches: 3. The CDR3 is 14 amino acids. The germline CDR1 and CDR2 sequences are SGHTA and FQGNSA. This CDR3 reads CASSAQGGNTEAFF. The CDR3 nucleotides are TGTGCCAGCAGCGCACAGGGGGGGAACACTGAAGCTTTCTTT.

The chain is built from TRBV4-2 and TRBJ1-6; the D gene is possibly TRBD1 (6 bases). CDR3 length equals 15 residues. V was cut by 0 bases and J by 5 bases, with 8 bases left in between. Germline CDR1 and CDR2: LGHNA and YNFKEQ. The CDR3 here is CASSQDNRDNSPLHF. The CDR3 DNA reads TGTGCCAGCAGCCAAGATAACAGGGATAATTCACCCCTCCACTTT.

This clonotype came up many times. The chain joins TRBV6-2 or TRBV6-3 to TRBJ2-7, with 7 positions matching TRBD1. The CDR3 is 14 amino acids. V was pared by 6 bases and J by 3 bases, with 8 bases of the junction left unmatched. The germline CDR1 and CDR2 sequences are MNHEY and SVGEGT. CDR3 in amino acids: CASRRDSVFYEQYF. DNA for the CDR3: TGTGCCAGCAGACGGGACAGTGTTTTCTACGAGCAGTACTTC.

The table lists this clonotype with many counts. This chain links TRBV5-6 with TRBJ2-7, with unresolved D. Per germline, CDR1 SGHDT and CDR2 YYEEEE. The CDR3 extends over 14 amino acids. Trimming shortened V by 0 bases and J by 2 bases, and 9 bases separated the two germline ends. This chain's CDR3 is CASSLAYSPYEQYF. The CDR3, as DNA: TGTGCCAGCAGCTTGGCTTACAGCCCCTACGAGCAGTACTTC.

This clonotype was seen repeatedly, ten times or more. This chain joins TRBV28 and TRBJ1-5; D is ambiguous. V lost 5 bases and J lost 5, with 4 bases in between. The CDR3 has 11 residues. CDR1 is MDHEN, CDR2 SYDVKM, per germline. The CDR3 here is CASSLHQPQHF. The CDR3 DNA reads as TGTGCCAGCAGTCTCCATCAGCCCCAGCATTTT.